This T cell receptor (beta chain) was captured in a study of human T cells and chemical hapten exposure. Study in general: Chiefly women, the patients showed alopecia areata, totalis or universalis.

This clonotype showed up just a few times. Time point reported: patch test 1, 2 weeks after DPC sensitization. This sample's treatment: therapeutic diphenylcyclopropenone sensitization with weekly scalp DPC. It was from unfractionated whole blood that total RNA was extracted. How the authors handled the data: Over 95,000 TCRs per sample was the median, with a range of roughly 23,224 to 750,000. A single record per CDR3 protein comes from TCRdb applying MiXCR to the RACE reads. It is TCRdb's table, rather than the study itself, that gives the V and J calls and clone size. The data show around 120,000 distinct CDR3 sequences, approximately 15% seen once. The CDR3 covers 13 residues. Germline values: CDR1 MDHEN, CDR2 SYDVKM. Trimming left V 6 bases short and J 5 bases short, with 13 bases between.

The sequence was collected from a man between 18 and 29 years old with alopecia areata. Some clones in this sample may be carry-over from other donors' samples. This chain connects TRBV28 to TRBJ1-1; D uncertain. Sequences were derived from whole blood, sampled in connection with sensitization to the hapten diphenylcyclopropenone (DPC). The chain's CDR3 is CASRGIGWTEAFF. The CDR3 coding sequence is TGTGCCAGCAGGGGGATAGGGTGGACTGAAGCTTTCTTT.